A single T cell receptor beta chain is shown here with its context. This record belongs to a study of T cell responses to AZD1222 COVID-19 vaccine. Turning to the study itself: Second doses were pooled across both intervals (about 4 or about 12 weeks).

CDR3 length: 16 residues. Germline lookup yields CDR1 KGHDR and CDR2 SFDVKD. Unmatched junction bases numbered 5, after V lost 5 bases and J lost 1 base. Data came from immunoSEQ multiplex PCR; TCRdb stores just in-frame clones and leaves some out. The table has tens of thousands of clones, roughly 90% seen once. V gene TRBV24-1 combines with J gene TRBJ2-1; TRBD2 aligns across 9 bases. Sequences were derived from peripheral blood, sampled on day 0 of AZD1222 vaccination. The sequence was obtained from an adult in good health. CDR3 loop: CATSGGLAGSYNEQFF. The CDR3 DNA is TGTGCCACCAGTGGAGGGCTAGCGGGGTCCTACAATGAGCAGTTCTTC.